This T cell receptor beta chain was sequenced for a study of cytomegalovirus exposure and HLA in healthy donors. Whole-study findings and limits: The study put 150 to 200 TCR beta chains on its list as cytomegalovirus-associated. Reports described diagnosis of cytomegalovirus status by the classifier as highly specific and sensitive.

Here immunoSEQ multiplex PCR was the method, and the copy in TCRdb shows in-frame clones only, minus some. The sample has over 200,000 clones; over 80% are singletons. With regard to this clone: Its cognate antigen is unknown.

This CDR3 is built from 16 residues. Germline CDR1 reads SGHVS; CDR2 reads FQNEAQ. V lost 1 base and J lost 0, with 12 bases in between. The donors were part of the 120-subject validation cohort, which stood apart from the approximately 700-subject first cohort. The specimen was PBMCs. This chain connects TRBV7-8 to TRBJ1-1; possible D gene TRBD1, 5 bases. This sequence was found in a woman aged 18-29 years in good health and CMV-seronegative. CDR3 sequence reads: CASSLEGWSLNTEAFF. In nucleotides, the CDR3 is TGTGCCAGCAGCTTAGAGGGGTGGAGTTTGAACACTGAAGCTTTCTTT.